Listed below are T cell receptor beta chains from one sample, sequenced in a study of Graves' ophthalmopathy and Graves' hyperthyroidism. MiXCR, run by TCRdb on the multiplex PCR reads, gives a single entry per CDR3 protein. The table shows approximately 640,000 distinct CDR3 sequences, with about two fifths occurring only once. The sequencing input was peripheral blood. All receptors derive from an adult man with Graves' ophthalmopathy. The conserved cysteine and the conserved F or W are not part of the CDR3 here. Each record gives: V gene, clone size, J gene, CDR3 protein. Part of the rows lack a size; the others show once, few, many or a class for expanded clones.

TRBV12-3/TRBV12-4	few	TRBJ1-1	ATSFSRADLNTEAF
TRBV10-3	-	TRBJ2-6	AIMGQGANVLT
TRBV29-1	many	TRBJ2-1	SVKGTSGSSYEQF
TRBV5-1	-	TRBJ1-5	ASREGVDQPQH
TRBV7-7	many	TRBJ2-5	ASSLEGGSKTQY
TRBV12-3/TRBV12-4	few	TRBJ2-7	ASTDGQGLAGGPYEQY
TRBV12-3/TRBV12-4	many	TRBJ1-5	ASSRLGRYQPQH
TRBV12-3/TRBV12-4	many	TRBJ1-2	ASSLLGQGNGYT
TRBV10-3	-	TRBJ2-5	AISGDYRIEEETQY
TRBV25-1	-	TRBJ1-6	ASSETGGATSPLH
TRBV29-1	many	TRBJ1-3	SVDPENSGNTIY
TRBV6-4	-	TRBJ2-7	ASSLAGGPGGEQY
TRBV7-9	many	TRBJ1-1	ASSPSGLMNTEAF
TRBV6-2/TRBV6-3	-	TRBJ1-1	ATGQSMNTEAF
TRBV7-9	many	TRBJ1-4	ASSPTGQFSEKLF